A selection of T cell receptor beta chains follows, all from one sample in a study of shared clonotypes between healthy human individuals. Clones were sequenced by immunoSEQ multiplex PCR, and TCRdb holds only the in-frame ones, with some missing. The table shows some 200,000 clones, with 66% occurring only once. The sequenced sample was memory CD4+ T cells sorted from blood. All receptors derive from a man aged 25-45 years in good health. Each CDR3 is given with its conserved first and last residue. D genes are given only for firm matches. Clone size is stated in some rows and not others, as once, few, many or a class when expanded.

CDR3 protein: CAAQGGAIDNEQFF; CDR3 DNA: TGTGCCGCCCAGGGGGGGGCCATCGACAATGAGCAGTTCTTC; J gene: TRBJ2-1; clone size: NA; D gene: NA; V gene: TRBV10-3
CDR3 protein: CASSTNRGISEKLFF; CDR3 DNA: TGTGCCAGCAGCACAAACAGGGGGATTAGTGAAAAACTGTTTTTT; J gene: TRBJ1-4; clone size: NA; D gene: TRBD1; V gene: TRBV2
CDR3 protein: CAWIPGKAFF; CDR3 DNA: TGTGCCTGGATACCAGGAAAGGCTTTCTTT; J gene: TRBJ1-1; clone size: once; D gene: NA; V gene: TRBV30
CDR3 protein: CASSEGTALSEQYF; CDR3 DNA: TGTGCCAGCAGTGAGGGGACAGCCCTTTCCGAGCAGTACTTC; J gene: TRBJ2-7; clone size: NA; D gene: TRBD1; V gene: TRBV6-1
CDR3 protein: CASSLGGTGVHEQYF; CDR3 DNA: TGTGCCAGCAGCTTAGGCGGGACAGGGGTCCACGAGCAGTACTTC; J gene: TRBJ2-7; clone size: NA; D gene: TRBD1; V gene: TRBV11-2
CDR3 protein: CASSFLGRARQETQYF; CDR3 DNA: TGTGCCAGCAGTTTCCTGGGGAGGGCGCGTCAAGAGACCCAGTACTTC; J gene: TRBJ2-5; clone size: NA; D gene: TRBD2; V gene: TRBV28
CDR3 protein: CASSVFSGHGELFF; CDR3 DNA: TGTGCCAGCAGCGTATTTTCAGGGCACGGGGAGCTGTTTTTT; J gene: TRBJ2-2; clone size: NA; D gene: NA; V gene: TRBV9
CDR3 protein: CASSPGTEETQYF; CDR3 DNA: TGTGCCAGCAGCCCTGGGACAGAAGAGACCCAGTACTTC; J gene: TRBJ2-5; clone size: few; D gene: TRBD1; V gene: TRBV7-3
CDR3 protein: CASSFGTASGANVLTF; CDR3 DNA: TGTGCCAGCAGTTTTGGGACAGCCTCTGGGGCCAACGTCCTGACTTTC; J gene: TRBJ2-6; clone size: few; D gene: TRBD1; V gene: TRBV27
CDR3 protein: CASSGTGVFAEAFF; CDR3 DNA: TGTGCCAGCAGCGGGACAGGGGTCTTCGCTGAAGCTTTCTTT; J gene: TRBJ1-1; clone size: NA; D gene: TRBD1; V gene: TRBV9
CDR3 protein: CASSRTGTGSQNYGYTF; CDR3 DNA: TGTGCCAGCTCACGGACCGGGACAGGGTCACAGAACTATGGCTACACCTTC; J gene: TRBJ1-2; clone size: NA; D gene: TRBD1; V gene: TRBV18
CDR3 protein: CATSRGKGLAGHNEQFF; CDR3 DNA: TGTGCCACCAGCAGAGGCAAAGGACTAGCGGGCCACAATGAGCAGTTCTTC; J gene: TRBJ2-1; clone size: NA; D gene: TRBD2; V gene: TRBV15
CDR3 protein: CASSLKTQGGDEQFF; CDR3 DNA: TGCGCCAGCAGCCTTAAAACCCAGGGGGGGGATGAGCAGTTCTTC; J gene: TRBJ2-1; clone size: NA; D gene: NA; V gene: TRBV23-1
CDR3 protein: CASSESSGWTYNEQFF; CDR3 DNA: TGCGCCAGCAGTGAGTCGAGCGGTTGGACCTACAATGAGCAGTTCTTC; J gene: TRBJ2-1; clone size: NA; D gene: NA; V gene: TRBV10-1
CDR3 protein: CASSQDWQGAHEQYF; CDR3 DNA: TGTGCCAGCAGCCAAGATTGGCAGGGGGCTCACGAGCAGTACTTC; J gene: TRBJ2-7; clone size: NA; D gene: TRBD1; V gene: TRBV14
CDR3 protein: CASSLQAPDEQFF; CDR3 DNA: TGTGCCAGCAGCTTACAGGCCCCTGATGAGCAGTTCTTC; J gene: TRBJ2-1; clone size: NA; D gene: NA; V gene: TRBV7-4
CDR3 protein: CASSLPGARDGYTF; CDR3 DNA: TGTGCCAGCAGTCTCCCAGGGGCGCGGGATGGCTACACCTTC; J gene: TRBJ1-2; clone size: NA; D gene: NA; V gene: TRBV28
CDR3 protein: CASSSGAASYNEQFF; CDR3 DNA: TGCGCCAGCAGCTCCGGGGCCGCCTCCTACAATGAGCAGTTCTTC; J gene: TRBJ2-1; clone size: many; D gene: NA; V gene: TRBV5-1
CDR3 protein: CATTSVGSLGEQYF; CDR3 DNA: TGTGCCACGACTAGCGTGGGGTCGTTGGGCGAGCAGTACTTC; J gene: TRBJ2-7; clone size: NA; D gene: TRBD2; V gene: TRBV6-1
CDR3 protein: CASSFNPLAGGPGGEQFF; CDR3 DNA: TGTGCCAGCAGCTTTAACCCCCTAGCGGGAGGGCCGGGCGGTGAGCAGTTCTTC; J gene: TRBJ2-1; clone size: NA; D gene: TRBD2; V gene: TRBV7-9
CDR3 protein: CASSPPHPGSSGNTIYF; CDR3 DNA: TGTGCCAGCAGTCCACCCCATCCAGGGAGCTCTGGAAACACCATATATTTT; J gene: TRBJ1-3; clone size: NA; D gene: NA; V gene: TRBV28
CDR3 protein: CASRPSATNEKLFF; CDR3 DNA: TGCGCCAGCCGCCCGAGTGCAACTAATGAAAAACTGTTTTTT; J gene: TRBJ1-4; clone size: NA; D gene: NA; V gene: TRBV5-1
CDR3 protein: CAWRRENEQFF; CDR3 DNA: TGTGCCTGGCGGCGGGAGAATGAGCAGTTCTTC; J gene: TRBJ2-1; clone size: NA; D gene: TRBD2; V gene: TRBV30
CDR3 protein: CASSLAGTGVLTGELFF; CDR3 DNA: TGTGCCAGCAGCTTAGCGGGGACAGGGGTTTTGACCGGGGAGCTGTTTTTT; J gene: TRBJ2-2; clone size: few; D gene: TRBD1; V gene: TRBV7-6
CDR3 protein: CASSDGLAIGAHNEQFF; CDR3 DNA: TGTGCCAGCAGTGACGGACTAGCGATCGGGGCCCACAATGAGCAGTTCTTC; J gene: TRBJ2-1; clone size: NA; D gene: TRBD2; V gene: TRBV27
CDR3 protein: CASSPDRGRLNIQYF; CDR3 DNA: TGTGCCAGCAGTCCTGACAGGGGCAGGTTAAACATTCAGTACTTC; J gene: TRBJ2-4; clone size: few; D gene: TRBD1; V gene: TRBV27
CDR3 protein: CASSLRTSGGGEQFF; CDR3 DNA: TGCGCCAGCAGCTTACGGACTAGCGGAGGCGGGGAGCAGTTCTTC; J gene: TRBJ2-1; clone size: NA; D gene: TRBD2; V gene: TRBV5-1
CDR3 protein: CASDLTGGSKNIQYF; CDR3 DNA: TGTGCCAGCGATCTGACGGGAGGGTCCAAAAACATTCAGTACTTC; J gene: TRBJ2-4; clone size: NA; D gene: TRBD2; V gene: TRBV6-1
CDR3 protein: CASSLVTGRAQETQYF; CDR3 DNA: TGCGCCAGCAGCTTGGTAACGGGGCGCGCCCAAGAGACCCAGTACTTC; J gene: TRBJ2-5; clone size: NA; D gene: NA; V gene: TRBV5-1
CDR3 protein: CASRARDSKLSFSYEQYF; CDR3 DNA: TGTGCCAGCAGAGCTCGGGACAGCAAACTTTCTTTCTCCTACGAGCAGTACTTC; J gene: TRBJ2-7; clone size: NA; D gene: TRBD1; V gene: TRBV6-4
CDR3 protein: CAISDWKSLNTEAFF; CDR3 DNA: TGTGCCATCAGTGATTGGAAAAGCTTGAACACTGAAGCTTTCTTT; J gene: TRBJ1-1; clone size: NA; D gene: NA; V gene: TRBV10-3
CDR3 protein: CASSPEVGSGNTIYF; CDR3 DNA: TGTGCCAGCTCACCGGAAGTAGGGTCTGGAAACACCATATATTTT; J gene: TRBJ1-3; clone size: NA; D gene: NA; V gene: TRBV18
CDR3 protein: CASSLPRTGELFF; CDR3 DNA: TGTGCCAGCAGTCTCCCAAGGACCGGGGAGCTGTTTTTT; J gene: TRBJ2-2; clone size: NA; D gene: NA; V gene: TRBV6-8
CDR3 protein: CASSVANPSGSDEQFF; CDR3 DNA: TGTGCCAGCAGCGTAGCTAACCCTAGCGGGAGTGATGAGCAGTTCTTC; J gene: TRBJ2-1; clone size: NA; D gene: TRBD2; V gene: TRBV9
CDR3 protein: CASSLGQEETQYF; CDR3 DNA: TGTGCCAGCAGCCTCGGACAGGAAGAGACCCAGTACTTC; J gene: TRBJ2-5; clone size: once; D gene: TRBD1; V gene: TRBV11-2
CDR3 protein: CASSQEGGRNQPQHF; CDR3 DNA: TGTGCCAGCTCACAGGAAGGGGGCCGCAATCAGCCCCAGCATTTT; J gene: TRBJ1-5; clone size: few; D gene: TRBD1; V gene: TRBV18
CDR3 protein: CASSATSGTYNEQFF; CDR3 DNA: TGTGCCAGCTCGGCCACTAGCGGGACCTACAATGAGCAGTTCTTC; J gene: TRBJ2-1; clone size: few; D gene: TRBD2; V gene: TRBV18
CDR3 protein: CASSSSWTGGTEAFF; CDR3 DNA: TGTGCCAGCAGCTCCTCATGGACAGGGGGCACTGAAGCTTTCTTT; J gene: TRBJ1-1; clone size: NA; D gene: TRBD1; V gene: TRBV5-5
CDR3 protein: CASSFTGSNEQYF; CDR3 DNA: TGTGCCAGCAGTTTCACAGGCTCCAACGAGCAGTACTTC; J gene: TRBJ2-7; clone size: NA; D gene: NA; V gene: TRBV27
CDR3 protein: CASSLGGRTSINYGYTF; CDR3 DNA: TGTGCCAGCAGCTTAGGTGGCAGGACCTCCATTAACTATGGCTACACCTTC; J gene: TRBJ1-2; clone size: NA; D gene: NA; V gene: TRBV7-8
CDR3 protein: CASSPGTGSTDTQYF; CDR3 DNA: TGCGCCAGCAGCCCAGGGACAGGGAGCACAGATACGCAGTATTTT; J gene: TRBJ2-3; clone size: NA; D gene: TRBD1; V gene: TRBV4-1
CDR3 protein: CASSMRDRGSSGANVLTF; CDR3 DNA: TGTGCCAGTAGTATGAGGGACAGGGGGAGCTCTGGGGCCAACGTCCTGACTTTC; J gene: TRBJ2-6; clone size: NA; D gene: TRBD1; V gene: TRBV19
CDR3 protein: CASSLEARAEEQFF; CDR3 DNA: TGTGCCAGCAGCTTAGAGGCTCGCGCGGAGGAGCAGTTCTTC; J gene: TRBJ2-1; clone size: few; D gene: NA; V gene: TRBV11-2
CDR3 protein: CASTGQTSYEQYF; CDR3 DNA: TGTGCCAGCACGGGACAGACCTCCTACGAGCAGTACTTC; J gene: TRBJ2-7; clone size: NA; D gene: TRBD1; V gene: TRBV2
CDR3 protein: CASSLGSTGNYGYTF; CDR3 DNA: TGTGCCAGCAGCTTAGGGTCAACAGGGAACTATGGCTACACCTTC; J gene: TRBJ1-2; clone size: NA; D gene: NA; V gene: TRBV7-9
CDR3 protein: CASSSGRGTKDEQYF; CDR3 DNA: TGTGCCAGCAGCAGCGGGAGGGGGACTAAGGACGAGCAGTACTTC; J gene: TRBJ2-7; clone size: NA; D gene: TRBD2; V gene: TRBV6-5
CDR3 protein: CASSLISGEQYF; CDR3 DNA: TGTGCCAGCAGCTTAATCTCAGGCGAGCAGTACTTC; J gene: TRBJ2-7; clone size: few; D gene: NA; V gene: TRBV7-3
CDR3 protein: CASSLGSRGRKQYF; CDR3 DNA: TGTGCCAGCAGCTTAGGATCGAGGGGGAGGAAGCAGTACTTC; J gene: TRBJ2-7; clone size: NA; D gene: NA; V gene: TRBV7-2
CDR3 protein: CASSLSGDGYTF; CDR3 DNA: TGTGCCAGCAGTTTATCGGGGGACGGCTACACCTTC; J gene: TRBJ1-2; clone size: NA; D gene: NA; V gene: TRBV28
CDR3 protein: CASSALGVVSGYF; CDR3 DNA: TGTGCCAGCAGTGCCCTAGGAGTGGTGAGTGGGTACTTC; J gene: TRBJ2-7; clone size: NA; D gene: NA; V gene: TRBV28
CDR3 protein: CAWSKAGAYNEQFF; CDR3 DNA: TGTGCCTGGAGTAAGGCGGGAGCCTACAATGAGCAGTTCTTC; J gene: TRBJ2-1; clone size: NA; D gene: TRBD2; V gene: TRBV30
CDR3 protein: CASTMGGRATETQYF; CDR3 DNA: TGTGCCAGCACCATGGGGGGGAGGGCCACAGAGACCCAGTACTTC; J gene: TRBJ2-5; clone size: NA; D gene: TRBD2; V gene: TRBV11-2
CDR3 protein: CAWSAPALGASNQPQHF; CDR3 DNA: TGTGCCTGGAGTGCCCCTGCCCTAGGGGCGAGCAATCAGCCCCAGCATTTT; J gene: TRBJ1-5; clone size: NA; D gene: NA; V gene: TRBV30
CDR3 protein: CASSSTPTARGGYTF; CDR3 DNA: TGTGCCAGCAGCTCGACCCCGACGGCCAGAGGGGGCTACACCTTC; J gene: TRBJ1-2; clone size: NA; D gene: NA; V gene: TRBV5-6
CDR3 protein: CASSEGTRADTQYF; CDR3 DNA: TGTGCCAGCAGCGAGGGGACTAGGGCAGATACGCAGTATTTT; J gene: TRBJ2-3; clone size: NA; D gene: TRBD2; V gene: TRBV5-4